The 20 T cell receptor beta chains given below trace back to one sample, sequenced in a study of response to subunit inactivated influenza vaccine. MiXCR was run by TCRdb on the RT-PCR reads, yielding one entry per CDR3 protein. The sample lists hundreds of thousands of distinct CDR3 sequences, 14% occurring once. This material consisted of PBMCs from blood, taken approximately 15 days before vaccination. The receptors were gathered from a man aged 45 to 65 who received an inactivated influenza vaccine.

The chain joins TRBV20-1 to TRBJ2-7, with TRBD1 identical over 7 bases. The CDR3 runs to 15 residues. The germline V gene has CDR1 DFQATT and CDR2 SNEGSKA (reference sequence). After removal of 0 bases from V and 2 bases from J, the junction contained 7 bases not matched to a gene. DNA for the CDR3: TGCAGTGCTAGAGATAACCGGGACAGACCCTACGAGCAGTACTTC. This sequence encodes CSARDNRDRPYEQYF.

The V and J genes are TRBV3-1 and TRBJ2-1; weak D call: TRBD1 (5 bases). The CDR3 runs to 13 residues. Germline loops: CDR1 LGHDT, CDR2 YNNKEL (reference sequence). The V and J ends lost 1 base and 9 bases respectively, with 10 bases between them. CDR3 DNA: TGTGCCAGCAGCCAAGTCCGTACAGGTGAGCAGTTCTTC. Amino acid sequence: CASSQVRTGEQFF.

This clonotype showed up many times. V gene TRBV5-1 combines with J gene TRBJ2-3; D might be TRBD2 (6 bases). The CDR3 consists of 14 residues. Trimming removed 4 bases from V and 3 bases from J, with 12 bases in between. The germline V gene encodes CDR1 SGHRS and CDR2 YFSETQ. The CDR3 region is CASSSRDSTDTQYF. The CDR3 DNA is TGCGCCAGCAGCAGCCGGGACTCTACAGATACGCAGTATTTT.

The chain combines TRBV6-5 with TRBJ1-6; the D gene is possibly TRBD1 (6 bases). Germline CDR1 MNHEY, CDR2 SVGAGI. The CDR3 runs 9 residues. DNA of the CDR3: TGTGCGGCAGGGGTCCCCCTCCACTTT. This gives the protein CAAGVPLHF.

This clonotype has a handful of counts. The CDR3 reads CASSVSGAGGEQYF. CDR3 nucleotide sequence: TGTGCCAGCAGCGTTTCCGGGGCCGGGGGGGAGCAGTACTTC. The V gene is TRBV9, the J gene TRBJ2-7, with 7 bases lining up with TRBD2. V lost 2 bases to trimming and J lost 7 bases; unmatched junction nucleotides: 9. CDR1 is SGDLS and CDR2 is YYNGEE in the germline V gene. The CDR3 covers 14 residues.

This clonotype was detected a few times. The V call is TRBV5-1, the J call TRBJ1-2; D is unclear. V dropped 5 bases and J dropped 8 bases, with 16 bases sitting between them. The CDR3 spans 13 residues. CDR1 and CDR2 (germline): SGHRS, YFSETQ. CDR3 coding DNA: TGCGCCAGCAGTTTATCGCAAGCATACGGCTACACCTTC. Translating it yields CASSLSQAYGYTF. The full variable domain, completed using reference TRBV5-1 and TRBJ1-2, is KAGVTQTPRYLIKTRGQQVTLSCSPISGHRSVSWYQQTPGQGLQFLFEYFSETQRNKGNFPGRFSGRQFSNSRSEMNVSTLELGDSALYLCASSLSQAYGYTFGSGTRLTVV.

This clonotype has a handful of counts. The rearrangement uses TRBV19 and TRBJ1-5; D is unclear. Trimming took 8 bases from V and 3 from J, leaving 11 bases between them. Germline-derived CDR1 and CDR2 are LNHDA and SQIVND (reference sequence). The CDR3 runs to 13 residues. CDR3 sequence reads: CASASIHNQPQHF. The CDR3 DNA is TGTGCCAGTGCAAGTATCCACAATCAGCCCCAGCATTTT.

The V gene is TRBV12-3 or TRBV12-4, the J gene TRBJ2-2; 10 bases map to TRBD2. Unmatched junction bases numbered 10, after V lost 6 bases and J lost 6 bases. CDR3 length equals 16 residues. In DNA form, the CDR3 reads TGTGCCAGCAGGCCGCGCATAGCGGGGGGTGCCGGGGAGCTGTTTTTT. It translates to CASRPRIAGGAGELFF.

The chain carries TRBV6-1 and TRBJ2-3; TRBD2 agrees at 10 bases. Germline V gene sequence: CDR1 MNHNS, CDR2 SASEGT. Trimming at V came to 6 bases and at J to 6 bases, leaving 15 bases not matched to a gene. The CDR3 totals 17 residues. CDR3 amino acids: CASREPGLANIPDTQYF. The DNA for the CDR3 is TGTGCCAGCAGGGAACCGGGACTAGCGAATATTCCGGATACGCAGTATTTT.

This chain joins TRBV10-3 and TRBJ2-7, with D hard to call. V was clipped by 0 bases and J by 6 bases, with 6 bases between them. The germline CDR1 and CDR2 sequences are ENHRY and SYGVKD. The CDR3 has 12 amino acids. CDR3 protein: CAISESWREQYF. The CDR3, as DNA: TGTGCCATCAGTGAGTCGTGGCGCGAGCAGTACTTC.

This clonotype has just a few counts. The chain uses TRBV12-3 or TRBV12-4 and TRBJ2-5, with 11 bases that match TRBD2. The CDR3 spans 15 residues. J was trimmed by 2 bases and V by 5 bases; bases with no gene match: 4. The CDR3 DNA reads TGTGCCAGCAGTAAACTAGCGGGGGCACAAGAGACCCAGTACTTC. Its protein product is CASSKLAGAQETQYF.

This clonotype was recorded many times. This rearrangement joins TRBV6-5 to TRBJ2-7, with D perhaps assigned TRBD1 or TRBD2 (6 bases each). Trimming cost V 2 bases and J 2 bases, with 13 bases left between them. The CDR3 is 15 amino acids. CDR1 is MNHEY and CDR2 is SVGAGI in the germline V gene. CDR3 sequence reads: CASSYGGRITYEQYF. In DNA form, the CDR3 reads TGTGCCAGCAGTTACGGGGGGCGCATTACCTACGAGCAGTACTTC.

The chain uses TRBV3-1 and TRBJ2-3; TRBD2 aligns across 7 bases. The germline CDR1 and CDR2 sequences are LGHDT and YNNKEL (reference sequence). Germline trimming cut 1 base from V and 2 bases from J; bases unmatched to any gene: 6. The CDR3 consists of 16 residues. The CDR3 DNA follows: TGTGCCAGCAGCCAAGTCTACGGGGGGAACACAGATACGCAGTATTTT. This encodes CASSQVYGGNTDTQYF.

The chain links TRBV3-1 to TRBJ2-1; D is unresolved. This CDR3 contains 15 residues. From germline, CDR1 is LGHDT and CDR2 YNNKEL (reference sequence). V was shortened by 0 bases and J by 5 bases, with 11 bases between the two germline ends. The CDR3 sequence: CASSQDQVPHNEQFF. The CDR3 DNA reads TGTGCCAGCAGCCAAGATCAGGTCCCCCACAATGAGCAGTTCTTC.

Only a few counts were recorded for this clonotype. The CDR3 here is CASSSWGSGGNTIYF. The CDR3 DNA reads TGTGCCAGCAGTTCCTGGGGGTCGGGTGGAAACACCATATATTTT. This chain uses TRBV12-3 or TRBV12-4 with TRBJ1-3; D might be TRBD1 (5 bases). This CDR3 region has 15 residues. Trimming took 4 bases from V and 3 from J, leaving 13 bases between them.

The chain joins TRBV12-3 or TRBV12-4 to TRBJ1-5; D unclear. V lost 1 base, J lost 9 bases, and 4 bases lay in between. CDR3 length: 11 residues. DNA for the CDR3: TGTGCCAGCAGTTTAGATCGGCCCCAGCATTTT. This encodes CASSLDRPQHF.

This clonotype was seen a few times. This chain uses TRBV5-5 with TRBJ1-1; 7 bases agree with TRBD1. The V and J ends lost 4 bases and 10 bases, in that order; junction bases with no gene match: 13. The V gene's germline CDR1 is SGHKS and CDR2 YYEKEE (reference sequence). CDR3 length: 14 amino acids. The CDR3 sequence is CASSTETGTSRAFF. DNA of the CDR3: TGTGCCAGCAGCACCGAGACAGGGACAAGCCGAGCTTTCTTT.

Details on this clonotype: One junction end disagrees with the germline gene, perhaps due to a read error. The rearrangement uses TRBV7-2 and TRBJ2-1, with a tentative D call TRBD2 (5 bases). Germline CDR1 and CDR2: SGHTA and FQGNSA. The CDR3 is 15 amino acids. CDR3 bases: TGTGCCAGCAGGTTAGCGTCGAGCTCCTACAATGAGCAGTTCTTC. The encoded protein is CASRLASSSYNEQFF.

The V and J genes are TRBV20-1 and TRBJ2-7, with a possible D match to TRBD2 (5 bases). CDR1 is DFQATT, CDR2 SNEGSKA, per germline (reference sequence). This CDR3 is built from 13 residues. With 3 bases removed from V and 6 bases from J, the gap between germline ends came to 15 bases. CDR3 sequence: CSARIQSAGEQYF. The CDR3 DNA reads TGCAGTGCTAGGATACAAAGTGCGGGCGAGCAGTACTTC.

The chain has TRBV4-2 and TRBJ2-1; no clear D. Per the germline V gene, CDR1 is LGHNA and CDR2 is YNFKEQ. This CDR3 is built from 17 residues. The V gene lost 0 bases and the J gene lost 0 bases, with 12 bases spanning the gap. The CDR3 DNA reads TGTGCCAGCAGCCAAGAGGGGTCTCCTAGCTCCTACAATGAGCAGTTCTTC. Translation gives CASSQEGSPSSYNEQFF.